This T cell receptor beta chain was profiled in a study of PD-1 blockade in mismatch repair-deficient tumors. Overall study results and limits: Tumor-resident clones, often undetectable pretreatment in blood, expanded then contracted after pembrolizumab.

This clone showed up just a few times. The antigen remains unidentified. TCR sequencing covered a few patients who responded to pembrolizumab. The CDR3 totals 14 residues. Germline CDR1 and CDR2: SEHNR and FQNEAQ (reference sequence). V lost 6 bases and J lost 6, with 17 bases in between. TCRdb's copy holds only in-frame clones and misses some; the assay was immunoSEQ multiplex PCR. The data hold approximately 100,000 clones, with 70% to 85% observed a single time. The chain employs TRBV7-9 and TRBJ1-2; the D is unclear. The material sequenced was peripheral blood, taken around 8 months after starting pembrolizumab. The clonotype originates from an adult with mismatch repair-deficient cancer. DNA for the CDR3: TGTGCCAGCAGTCATGACGTGGGGTGGGATGGCTACACCTTC. Translated, it gives CASSHDVGWDGYTF. Combining the CDR3 with reference TRBV7-9 and TRBJ1-2 gives the whole variable domain DTGVSQNPRHKITKRGQNVTFRCDPISEHNRLYWYRQTLGQGPEFLTYFQNEAQLEKSRLLSDRFSAERPKGSFSTLEIQRTEQGDSAMYLCASSHDVGWDGYTFGSGTRLTVV.